This T cell receptor (beta chain) was sequenced during a study of liver allograft versus peripheral blood T cells. Study in general: T cell receptor repertoires in transplanted livers were compared with those in recipients' peripheral blood. The study, taken as a whole, reports: Reportedly, the T cell receptor repertoires present inside liver allografts differed from those in peripheral blood.

As regards this clonotype: Its cognate antigen is unknown.

CDR1 MNHEY and CDR2 SVGEGT come from the germline V gene. CDR3 length equals 13 residues. Trimming shortened V by 6 bases and J by 5 bases, and 14 bases separated the two germline ends. Using its own MiXCR run on the reads, TCRdb lists one record per CDR3 protein. The sample consists of approximately 9,400 distinct CDR3 sequences, around a fifth of them appearing once. This TCR was recovered from a human patient who had a liver transplant. Some T cells could come from the graft donor. The rearrangement joins TRBV6-2 or TRBV6-3 to TRBJ2-7; D could derive from TRBD1 or TRBD2 (6 bases each). In DNA form, the CDR3 reads TGTGCCAGCAGCCCCCTGGGGGGCGACGAGCAGTACTTC. The encoded protein is CASSPLGGDEQYF.